This TCR beta chain was identified in a study of cytomegalovirus exposure and HLA in healthy donors. Background on the study: Within the Caucasian-associated ancestry cluster were 65% to 85% of the 398 genotyped donors. Study-level findings and limits: The records held CMV serostatus as the only immune exposure information. Most subjects had HLA-A and HLA-B alleles reportedly predicted accurately by TCR beta sequences.

Researchers ran the PCR with 60 Vbeta and 13 Jbeta primers. Clones were read by immunoSEQ multiplex PCR, and TCRdb kept only the in-frame ones, dropping some. Of fewer than 90,000 clones in the sample, 75% to 80% were seen once. This CDR3 has 14 residues. With 2 bases clipped from V and 4 bases from J, the junction kept 3 bases outside the gene matches. Per the germline V gene, CDR1 is SGHKS and CDR2 is YYEKEE (reference sequence). Remarks on this clone: Its antigen remains unknown.

The sequenced material came from PBMCs. This TCR came from a man aged 30 to 39 in good health and CMV-seronegative. The V and J genes are TRBV5-5 and TRBJ2-3; 8 bases agree with TRBD2. The CDR3: CASSFGTRSDTQYF. DNA for the CDR3: TGTGCCAGCAGCTTCGGGACTAGATCAGATACGCAGTATTTT. Using reference TRBV5-5 and TRBJ2-3 for the parts outside the CDR3, the full variable domain is DAGVTQSPTHLIKTRGQQVTLRCSPISGHKSVSWYQQVLGQGPQFIFQYYEKEERGRGNFPDRFSARQFPNYSSELNVNALLLGDSALYLCASSFGTRSDTQYFGPGTRLTVL.